The rows below give T cell receptor beta chains drawn from one sample of a study of blood T cell repertoires in COVID-19. Produced via immunoSEQ multiplex PCR; TCRdb's table is partial and in-frame only. This repertoire shows approximately 74,000 clones, about four fifths found once; its top ten account for roughly 4.8%. Sequencing was carried out using peripheral blood. Receptors were obtained from a woman aged 80 or older with active or convalescent COVID-19. CDR3s include the opening cysteine and the closing phenylalanine or tryptophan. The D gene is left open where the match is weak. Not every row has a clone size; where given, it reads once, few, many or a size class.

j_gene	abundance	v_gene	d_gene	CDR3aa	CDR3nt
TRBJ1-4	.	TRBV19	TRBD1	CASRWTGTNEKLFF	TGTGCCAGTAGATGGACAGGGACTAATGAAAAACTGTTTTTT
TRBJ2-5	.	TRBV24-1	TRBD2	CATSDPGTSVETQYF	TGTGCCACCAGTGATCCCGGGACTAGCGTTGAGACCCAGTACTTC
TRBJ2-7	.	TRBV19	TRBD2	CASSQLAGGLNEQYF	TGTGCCAGTAGCCAGCTAGCGGGGGGTCTGAACGAGCAGTACTTC
TRBJ2-3	.	TRBV4-1	.	CASSQVGSGTDTQYF	TGCGCCAGCAGCCAAGTTGGTTCGGGCACAGATACGCAGTATTTT
TRBJ1-6	few	TRBV7-9	.	CASRAGQLVTRSYNSPLHF	TGTGCCAGCAGAGCGGGGCAACTTGTGACCCGCTCCTATAATTCACCCCTCCACTTT
TRBJ1-2	.	TRBV10-1	TRBD1	CANLWDRVNYGYTF	TGCGCCAATCTTTGGGACAGAGTTAACTATGGCTACACCTTC
TRBJ2-7	.	TRBV5-1	.	CASSSRGSTYEQYF	TGCGCCAGCAGCAGCAGGGGTTCAACCTACGAGCAGTACTTC
TRBJ2-3	.	TRBV29-1	.	CSVRGGDRDTQYF	TGCAGCGTTAGGGGGGGCGATCGGGATACGCAGTATTTT
TRBJ2-5	.	TRBV11-1	TRBD2	CASSLERGGRGETQYF	TGTGCCAGCAGCTTAGAGCGGGGGGGCCGTGGAGAGACCCAGTACTTC
TRBJ1-1	.	TRBV5-5	TRBD1	CASSLVRGQRFPTEAFF	TGTGCCAGCAGCTTGGTCAGGGGGCAAAGGTTTCCAACTGAAGCTTTCTTT
TRBJ1-5	.	TRBV29-1	TRBD1	CSVRGNSNQPQHF	TGCAGCGTCAGGGGGAATAGCAATCAGCCCCAGCATTTT
TRBJ1-2	.	TRBV6-4	TRBD1	CASRPIQGEGGYTF	TGTGCCAGCAGGCCTATCCAGGGGGAAGGGGGCTACACCTTC
TRBJ1-4	.	TRBV30	.	CAWSVLGAYNEKLFF	TGTGCCTGGAGTGTACTAGGAGCCTATAATGAAAAACTGTTTTTT
TRBJ2-2	.	TRBV7-2	.	CASRDRQAGELFF	TGTGCCAGCAGGGACCGACAGGCCGGGGAGCTGTTTTTT
TRBJ2-7	.	TRBV12-2	.	CASRSPGLAGGREQYF	TGTGCAAGTCGCTCCCCGGGACTAGCGGGAGGGCGGGAGCAGTACTTC
TRBJ2-1	.	TRBV30	TRBD2	CAWSAGSGAYNEQFF	TGTGCCTGGAGCGCCGGAAGCGGGGCCTACAATGAGCAGTTCTTC
TRBJ2-1	.	TRBV9	TRBD2	CASSREGLAYNEQFF	TGTGCCAGCAGCCGGGAGGGACTAGCATACAATGAGCAGTTCTTC
TRBJ2-1	.	TRBV11-3	.	CASSLVGTYNEQFF	TGTGCCAGCAGCTTAGTCGGGACTTACAATGAGCAGTTCTTC
TRBJ2-3	.	TRBV7-2	TRBD2	CASSHSGSTDTQYF	TGTGCCAGCAGCCATAGCGGGAGCACAGATACGCAGTATTTT
TRBJ1-1	.	TRBV2	TRBD1	CASSDWGQLNTEAFF	TGTGCCAGCAGTGATTGGGGACAGTTGAACACTGAAGCTTTCTTT
TRBJ2-1	.	TRBV6-7	TRBD1	CASSYSPRGLANEQFF	TGTGCCAGCAGTTACTCCCCCAGGGGGCTAGCCAATGAGCAGTTCTTC
TRBJ2-1	.	TRBV18	.	CASSPISGSYNEQFF	TGTGCCAGCTCACCAATCTCAGGATCCTACAATGAGCAGTTCTTC
TRBJ1-2	.	TRBV4-1	TRBD1	CASSSPGTGYGYTF	TGCGCCAGCAGTTCTCCCGGGACAGGGTATGGCTACACCTTC
TRBJ2-1	once	TRBV7-9	.	CASSLGGGRGYEQFF	TGTGCCAGCAGCTTAGGAGGTGGGAGAGGGTATGAGCAGTTCTTC
TRBJ1-1	.	TRBV6-5	.	CASTRVNTEAFF	TGTGCCAGTACCAGGGTGAACACTGAAGCTTTCTTT
TRBJ1-1	.	TRBV5-6	.	CASSPRSGGRWTEAFF	TGTGCCAGCAGCCCCCGGTCCGGCGGCCGTTGGACTGAAGCTTTCTTT
TRBJ2-5	.	TRBV5-1	TRBD2	CASSSGTSIQETQYF	TGCGCCAGCAGCTCAGGGACTAGCATCCAAGAGACCCAGTACTTC
TRBJ1-2	.	TRBV15	.	CATSRVTGYYGYTF	TGTGCCACCAGCAGAGTGACCGGGTACTATGGCTACACCTTC
TRBJ1-6	.	TRBV28	TRBD1	CASSLTGGNSPLHF	TGTGCCAGCAGTCTGACAGGGGGAAATTCACCCCTCCACTTT
TRBJ2-7	.	TRBV11-3	TRBD1	CASSPRQGKASYEQYF	TGTGCCAGCAGCCCGAGACAGGGTAAAGCTTCCTACGAGCAGTACTTC
TRBJ2-3	.	TRBV4-3	.	CASSHNTGITDTQYF	TGCGCCAGCAGCCATAATACGGGGATCACAGATACGCAGTATTTT
TRBJ1-3	few	TRBV7-9	TRBD1	CASSERTGGVGTIYF	TGTGCCAGCAGCGAACGGACAGGGGGCGTTGGCACCATATATTTT
TRBJ2-7	.	TRBV18	.	CASSQSRSGVTFYEQYF	TGTGCCAGCTCACAATCCAGGTCGGGGGTAACATTCTACGAGCAGTACTTC
TRBJ2-1	.	TRBV3-1/TRBV3-2	.	CASSHYSNNEQFF	TGTGCCAGCAGCCACTACTCTAACAATGAGCAGTTCTTC
TRBJ1-3	once	TRBV6-2/TRBV6-3	TRBD1	CASSPWVNYGDRGTRNTIYF	TGTGCCAGCAGCCCATGGGTCAATTACGGCGACAGGGGAACGAGAAACACCATATATTTT
TRBJ1-1	once	TRBV28	.	CASTYQGLLNTEAFF	TGTGCCAGCACTTATCAGGGGCTGTTGAACACTGAAGCTTTCTTT
TRBJ2-2	.	TRBV27	.	CASSRAGDTGELFF	TGTGCCAGCAGTCGAGCCGGCGACACTGGGGAGCTGTTTTTT
TRBJ1-5	.	TRBV29-1	.	CSVLLGGDQPQHF	TGCAGCGTTCTCCTGGGGGGGGATCAGCCCCAGCATTTT
TRBJ2-2	.	TRBV6-2/TRBV6-3	TRBD1	CASSDRGTGELFF	TGTGCCAGCAGCGACAGGGGAACCGGGGAGCTGTTTTTT
TRBJ1-2	.	TRBV5-1	.	CASSLVGEDGYTF	TGCGCCAGCAGCTTGGTGGGGGAGGATGGCTACACCTTC
TRBJ2-4	.	TRBV21-1	.	CASSKERGASTTLLAKNIQYF	TGTGCCAGCAGCAAAGAACGGGGAGCCAGCACCACTCTTCTAGCCAAAAACATTCAGTACTTC
TRBJ2-5	.	TRBV5-1	TRBD2	CASKRTGGPEETQYF	TGCGCCAGCAAGAGAACGGGGGGGCCGGAAGAGACCCAGTACTTC
TRBJ2-5	.	TRBV14	.	CASSLRRGGQGQTQYF	TGTGCCAGCAGCCTCCGAAGGGGGGGCCAGGGCCAGACCCAGTACTTC
TRBJ2-7	few	TRBV11-2	TRBD1	CASSPLWDRGKYEQYF	TGTGCCAGCAGCCCCCTGTGGGACAGGGGGAAATACGAGCAGTACTTC
TRBJ2-7	.	TRBV4-3	TRBD1	CASSQDRTGAREQYF	TGCGCCAGCAGCCAAGATCGGACAGGGGCTAGGGAGCAGTACTTC
TRBJ1-2	many	TRBV7-9	TRBD1	CASSLGGTGYGYTF	TGTGCCAGCAGCTTAGGGGGGACAGGCTATGGCTACACCTTC
TRBJ2-3	.	TRBV4-1	TRBD2	CASSQDPAGGRNTQYF	TGCGCCAGCAGCCAAGATCCGGCGGGGGGGCGGAATACGCAGTATTTT
TRBJ2-1	few	TRBV15	.	CATSTGGTYNEQFF	TGTGCCACTTCGACCGGGGGAACCTACAATGAGCAGTTCTTC
TRBJ2-7	.	TRBV11-2	TRBD1	CASSSRDRTYEQYF	TGTGCCAGCAGCTCCCGGGACAGAACCTACGAGCAGTACTTC
TRBJ2-5	.	TRBV30	.	CAWSIRRVETQYF	TGTGCCTGGAGTATCCGGCGGGTAGAGACCCAGTACTTC
TRBJ2-4	.	TRBV5-5	.	CASSPPNGGNIQYF	TGTGCCAGCAGCCCCCCTAATGGTGGAAACATTCAGTACTTC
TRBJ2-1	.	TRBV7-6	TRBD2	CASSLGAGGLNEQFF	TGTGCCAGCAGCTTAGGAGCGGGGGGGTTGAATGAGCAGTTCTTC
TRBJ2-5	.	TRBV3-1/TRBV3-2	TRBD2	CASSPYGGGPQTQYF	TGTGCCAGCAGCCCCTATGGCGGGGGGCCCCAGACCCAGTACTTC
TRBJ2-6	.	TRBV5-6	.	CASSLLVVGVASGANVLTF	TGTGCCAGCAGCTTGTTAGTCGTGGGAGTCGCATCTGGGGCCAACGTCCTGACTTTC
TRBJ2-3	.	TRBV7-9	TRBD2	CASSLEGGSPTDTQYF	TGTGCCAGCAGCTTAGAAGGCGGGAGCCCCACAGATACGCAGTATTTT